The 27 T cell receptor beta chains given below trace back to one sample, sequenced in a study of blood T cells in healthy people across ages. A J-beta primer mix and a sample-barcoded 5' primer were used in a second PCR of about 7 to 12 cycles. TCRdb recomputed calls from the 5' RACE reads with MiXCR, one row per CDR3 protein. The sample includes 1,500,000 or so distinct CDR3 sequences, 55% to 75% of them seen just once. The source material was blood. The receptors here all came from a man aged 18 to 29 in good health.

This rearrangement joins TRBV2 to TRBJ2-5; D unclear. Trimming took off 2 bases at V and 0 bases at J, with 10 bases between the two ends. There are 15 residues in the CDR3. The germline V gene encodes CDR1 SNHLY and CDR2 FYNNEI. CDR3 sequence (DNA): TGTGCCAGCAGTGAAAGGAATTGGTACCAAGAGACCCAGTACTTC. It translates to CASSERNWYQETQYF.

The J gene is TRBJ2-3, the V gene TRBV20-1, with 10 bases that match TRBD2. The germline V gene encodes CDR1 DFQATT and CDR2 SNEGSKA (reference sequence). V shed 6 bases, J shed 2 bases, and the junction held 23 bases outside the gene matches. CDR3 length: 20 amino acids. The CDR3 nucleotides are TGCAGTGCCCAAACCTACATAGCAAAGGGGACTAGCGTTTACACAGATACGCAGTATTTT. It codes for CSAQTYIAKGTSVYTDTQYF.

This sequence joins TRBV29-1 and TRBJ1-1; TRBD1 might be the D (5 bases). The CDR3 length is 14 residues. CDR1 is SQVTM and CDR2 is ANQGSEA in the germline V gene. Deletions cut 3 bases from V and 5 bases from J, with 16 bases between. Here the CDR3 DNA reads TGCAGCGTTGAGGCCAGACAGTCGAGGACTGAAGCTTTCTTT. Translated: CSVEARQSRTEAFF.

The chain has TRBV12-3 or TRBV12-4 and TRBJ2-5; D is perhaps TRBD2 (5 bases). This CDR3 is built from 14 residues. The ends were cut back, 1 base at V and 9 bases at J, with 15 bases in the middle. The CDR3, as DNA: TGTGCCAGCAGTTTAGTCACTAGTCAAAGCCCCCAGTACTTC. Translated, it gives CASSLVTSQSPQYF.

This clonotype was seen only once. This chain joins TRBV4-1 and TRBJ2-3; 7 bases are shared with TRBD1. The ends lost 4 bases at V and 4 bases at J; junction bases unmatched: 5. The CDR3 contains 14 residues. Germline V gives CDR1 MGHRA, CDR2 YSYEKL. This CDR3 reads CASSPQTGPDTQYF. The DNA of the CDR3 is TGCGCCAGCAGCCCCCAGACAGGGCCAGATACGCAGTATTTT.

The gene calls are TRBV11-2 and TRBJ2-7; D may be TRBD1 or TRBD2 (5 bases each). Germline assignment: CDR1 SGHAT and CDR2 FQNNGV. Trimming pared 5 bases from V and 5 bases from J, leaving 16 bases between. The CDR3 runs to 14 residues. In DNA, the CDR3 is TGTGCCAGCAGCCCGGGACCGTCCATCGACGAGCAGTACTTC. Its translation is CASSPGPSIDEQYF. The variable domain in full, with the rest retrieved from reference TRBV11-2 and TRBJ2-7, is EAGVAQSPRYKIIEKRQSVAFWCNPISGHATLYWYQQILGQGPKLLIQFQNNGVVDDSQLPKDRFSAERLKGVDSTLKIQPAKLEDSAVYLCASSPGPSIDEQYFGPGTRLTVT.

Only a few counts were recorded for this clonotype. This chain joins TRBV14 and TRBJ2-5; 7 bases map to TRBD2. The germline V gene has CDR1 SGHDN and CDR2 FVKESK. Trimming at V came to 3 bases and at J to 5 bases, leaving 9 bases not matched to a gene. The CDR3 length is 15 residues. Here the CDR3 DNA reads TGTGCCAGCAGCCAGAAGAAGGGACTAATGGAGACCCAGTACTTC. This codes for CASSQKKGLMETQYF.

This chain connects TRBV4-2 to TRBJ2-1; weak D call: TRBD2 (6 bases). The CDR3 runs 20 residues. V was pared by 5 bases and J by 4 bases, with 30 bases between. CDR1 is LGHNA and CDR2 is YNFKEQ in the germline V gene. The CDR3 DNA reads TGTGCCAGCAGCGGCCCGGGACCCCAAGGACCGACGGGAGATTACAATGAGCAGTTCTTC. Its translation is CASSGPGPQGPTGDYNEQFF.

The chain is built from TRBV12-5 and TRBJ2-2; D unresolved. Trimming shortened V by 7 bases and J by 0 bases, and 9 bases separated the two germline ends. The CDR3 spans 14 residues. In germline, CDR1 is LGHNT, CDR2 FRNRAP. CDR3 region: CASEAPANTGELFF. The DNA for the CDR3 is TGTGCTAGTGAGGCGCCCGCGAACACCGGGGAGCTGTTTTTT.

This chain uses TRBV9 with TRBJ2-7; D is perhaps TRBD2 (6 bases). Trimming pared 4 bases from V and 2 bases from J, leaving 16 bases between. The CDR3 is 15 residues long. The germline V gene has CDR1 SGDLS and CDR2 YYNGEE. CDR3 in DNA: TGTGCCAGCAGCACGGCGGGGACTTCCCCCTACGAGCAGTACTTC. This gives the protein CASSTAGTSPYEQYF.

In its sample, this clonotype was seen a few times. The V call is TRBV7-8, the J call TRBJ2-5; maybe TRBD2 (6 bases). The germline V and J ends were trimmed by 5 bases and 2 bases, with 18 bases remaining between them. CDR1 is SGHVS, CDR2 FQNEAQ, per germline. The CDR3 extends over 16 amino acids. This CDR3 is CASSPHGWREQETQYF. The CDR3 DNA is TGTGCCAGCAGCCCCCATGGTTGGAGGGAACAAGAGACCCAGTACTTC.

V usage is TRBV28 and J usage is TRBJ2-7; 7 nucleotides line up with TRBD2. Germline CDR1 reads MDHEN; CDR2 reads SYDVKM. The CDR3 spans 15 residues. Trimming took 7 bases from V and 6 from J; bases not matched to a gene: 15. DNA of the CDR3: TGTGCCAGCACTCCAGTGGGGGGGGTATTGACCGAGCAGTACTTC. Translation gives CASTPVGGVLTEQYF.

The DNA for the CDR3 is TGCGCCAGCAGCCAAGAGCTAACAGAGACCCAGTACTTC. Protein sequence: CASSQELTETQYF. The chain links TRBV4-1 to TRBJ2-5; D call uncertain. Looked up from germline, CDR1 is MGHRA and CDR2 is YSYEKL. V lost 0 bases and J lost 4, with 6 bases in between. This CDR3 is 13 amino acids long.

CDR3 sequence (DNA): TGCGCCAGCAGCCAATTGGCTAGCGGGGGGAACGAGCAGTTCTTC. This gives the protein CASSQLASGGNEQFF. The V call is TRBV4-1, the J call TRBJ2-1; TRBD2 agrees at 11 bases. Losses at the gene ends were 2 bases for V and 10 bases for J; bases not matched to a gene: 7. The CDR3 spans 15 residues. Per germline, CDR1 MGHRA and CDR2 YSYEKL.

This chain joins TRBV6-5 and TRBJ1-2, with TRBD1 matching over 8 bases. Germline assignment: CDR1 MNHEY and CDR2 SVGAGI. V was clipped by 3 bases and J by 8 bases; unmatched bases: 17. The CDR3 totals 17 residues. The CDR3 DNA sequence: TGTGCCAGCAGTTATTCCTCACCACTTCAGGGGGCAGAGGGCTACACCTTC. Protein product: CASSYSSPLQGAEGYTF.

The genes are TRBV13 and TRBJ2-7; unclear D gene. The length of the CDR3 is 15 residues. V dropped 4 bases and J dropped 3 bases, with 16 bases sitting between them. The V gene's germline CDR1 is PRHDT and CDR2 FYEKMQ (reference sequence). The DNA for the CDR3 is TGTGCCAGCAGCTCCCGGGCCAACCCTTACTACGAGCAGTACTTC. Translating it yields CASSSRANPYYEQYF.

This sequence joins TRBV28 and TRBJ2-7; weak D call: TRBD2 (6 bases). The CDR3 contains 15 residues. The V end was cut by 2 bases, the J end by 0 bases, with 11 bases between. Germline V gene sequence: CDR1 MDHEN, CDR2 SYDVKM. For the CDR3, the DNA is TGTGCCAGCAGTTTAGGAGGGTACAACTCCTACGAGCAGTACTTC. Translating it yields CASSLGGYNSYEQYF.

The rearrangement links TRBV4-1 to TRBJ2-3, with 7 nucleotides matching TRBD2. The CDR3 consists of 17 residues. The germline V gene has CDR1 MGHRA and CDR2 YSYEKL. V shed 4 bases and J 2 bases; nucleotides not matched to a gene: 12. The CDR3 nucleotides are TGCGCCAGCAGCCCCCAAGGGGCTAGCGGACTCACAGATACGCAGTATTTT. This sequence encodes CASSPQGASGLTDTQYF.

The chain combines TRBV6-1 with TRBJ2-7, with 8 bases lining up with TRBD1. There are 16 residues in the CDR3. With V trimmed by 2 bases and J by 2 bases, 8 bases remained unmatched. Germline lookup yields CDR1 MNHNS and CDR2 SASEGT. Here the CDR3 DNA reads TGTGCCAGCAGTGAATCTCTAGGACAGGGCCCCTACGAGCAGTACTTC. Amino acid sequence: CASSESLGQGPYEQYF.

The chain has TRBV25-1 and TRBJ2-7, with D uncertain. From germline, CDR1 is MGHDK and CDR2 SYGVNS. Trimming removed 3 bases from V and 0 bases from J, with 9 bases in between. The length of the CDR3 is 14 residues. The CDR3, as DNA: TGTGCCAGCAGTGATTTTGGCGGCTCCTACGAGCAGTACTTC. Translation gives CASSDFGGSYEQYF.

This chain joins TRBV5-1 and TRBJ2-2; no reliable D call. Germline V gene data show CDR1 as SGHRS and CDR2 as YFSETQ. There are 13 residues in the CDR3. Deletions cut 0 bases from V and 4 bases from J, with 4 bases between. CDR3 residues: CASSLEGTGELFF. The CDR3 DNA sequence: TGCGCCAGCAGCTTGGAGGGCACCGGGGAGCTGTTTTTT.

This clonotype turned up a few times. The chain is built from TRBV20-1 and TRBJ1-2, with D perhaps matching TRBD1 (6 bases). V was clipped by 7 bases and J by 8 bases, with 20 bases between them. In germline, CDR1 is DFQATT, CDR2 SNEGSKA (reference sequence). The length of the CDR3 is 13 residues. The CDR3 reads CSEPGPGAWGYTF. Here the CDR3 DNA reads TGCAGTGAACCCGGGCCGGGGGCGTGGGGCTACACCTTC.

The gene calls are TRBV11-2 and TRBJ2-1, with D perhaps given as TRBD1 or TRBD2 (6 bases each). V was clipped by 5 bases and J by 7 bases, with 18 bases between them. Germline V gene lookup returns CDR1 SGHAT and CDR2 FQNNGV. The CDR3 length is 15 residues. The CDR3, as DNA: TGTGCCAGCAGCCCAATTGGGGGGCGCCGGAATGAGCAGTTCTTC. This translates into CASSPIGGRRNEQFF.

This clonotype was observed a few times. Germline and junction disagree at one end, which may indicate a read error. The CDR3 nucleotides read TGTGCCAGCAGCTTAGATCCTGGGGAGACCCAGTACTTC. This codes for CASSLDPGETQYF. The chain has TRBV5-1 and TRBJ2-5, with D hard to call. The germline V gene encodes CDR1 SGHRS and CDR2 YFSETQ. The CDR3 has 13 residues.

This clonotype occurred a few times. V gene TRBV20-1 combines with J gene TRBJ2-5, with a weak D call TRBD1 (5 bases). Germline V gene sequence: CDR1 DFQATT, CDR2 SNEGSKA (reference sequence). The CDR3 consists of 14 residues. V gave up 0 bases and J gave up 5 bases, with 13 bases separating them. In DNA, the CDR3 is TGCAGTGCTAGAGAGCAGGGTGTATGGGAGACCCAGTACTTC. It codes for CSAREQGVWETQYF.

The rearrangement joins TRBV20-1 to TRBJ1-4, with D uncertain. The germline gives CDR1 DFQATT, CDR2 SNEGSKA (reference sequence). The CDR3 is 14 amino acids. V was shortened by 6 bases and J by 4 bases, with 15 bases between the two germline ends. The CDR3 sequence is CSAQLPGFNEKLFF. The CDR3 DNA reads TGCAGTGCACAACTACCAGGATTTAATGAAAAACTGTTTTTT.

The rearrangement joins TRBV27 to TRBJ2-1, with D uncertain. The CDR3 covers 15 residues. The germline V and J ends were trimmed by 2 bases and 3 bases, with 11 bases remaining between them. Germline CDR1 and CDR2: MNHEY and SMNVEV (reference sequence). The CDR3 loop reads CASSLTTYVYNEQFF. In DNA form, the CDR3 reads TGTGCCAGCAGTTTAACAACGTACGTCTACAATGAGCAGTTCTTC.